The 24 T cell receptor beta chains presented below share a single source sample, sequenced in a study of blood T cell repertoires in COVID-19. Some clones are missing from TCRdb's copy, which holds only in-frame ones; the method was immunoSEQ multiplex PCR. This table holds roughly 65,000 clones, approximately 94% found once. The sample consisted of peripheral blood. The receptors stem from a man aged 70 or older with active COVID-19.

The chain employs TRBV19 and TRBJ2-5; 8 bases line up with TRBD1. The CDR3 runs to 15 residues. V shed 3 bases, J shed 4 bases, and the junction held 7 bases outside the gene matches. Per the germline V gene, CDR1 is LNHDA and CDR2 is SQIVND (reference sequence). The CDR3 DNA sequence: TGTGCCAGTAGTATTTTAGGACAGGGAGGAGAGACCCAGTACTTC. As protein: CASSILGQGGETQYF.

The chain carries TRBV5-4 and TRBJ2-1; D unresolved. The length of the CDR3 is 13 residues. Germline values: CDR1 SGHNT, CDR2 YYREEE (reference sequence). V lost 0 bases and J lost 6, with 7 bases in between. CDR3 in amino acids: CASSLVGLNEQFF. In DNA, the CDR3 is TGTGCCAGCAGCTTGGTGGGCCTCAATGAGCAGTTCTTC.

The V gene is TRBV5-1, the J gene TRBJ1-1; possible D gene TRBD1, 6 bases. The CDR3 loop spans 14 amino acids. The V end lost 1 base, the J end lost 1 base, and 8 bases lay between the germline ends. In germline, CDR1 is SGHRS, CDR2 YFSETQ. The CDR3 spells CASSLLGGNTEAFF. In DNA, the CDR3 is TGCGCCAGCAGCTTGTTAGGGGGGAACACTGAAGCTTTCTTT.

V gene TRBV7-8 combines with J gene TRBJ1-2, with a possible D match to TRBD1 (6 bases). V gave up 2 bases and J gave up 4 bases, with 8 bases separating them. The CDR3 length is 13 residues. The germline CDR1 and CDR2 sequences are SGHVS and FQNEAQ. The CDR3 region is CASSLNRAYGYTF. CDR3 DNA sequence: TGTGCCAGCAGCTTAAACAGGGCCTATGGCTACACCTTC.

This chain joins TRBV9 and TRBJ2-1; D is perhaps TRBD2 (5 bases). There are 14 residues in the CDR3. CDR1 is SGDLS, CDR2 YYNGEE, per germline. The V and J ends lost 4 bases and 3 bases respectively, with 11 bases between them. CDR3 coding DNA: TGTGCCAGCAGCCTAAGCGGAGTCTACAATGAGCAGTTCTTC. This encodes CASSLSGVYNEQFF.

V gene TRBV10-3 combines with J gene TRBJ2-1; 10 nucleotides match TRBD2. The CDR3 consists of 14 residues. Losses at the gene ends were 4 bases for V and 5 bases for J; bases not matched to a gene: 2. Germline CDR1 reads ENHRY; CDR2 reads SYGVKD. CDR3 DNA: TGTGCCATCAGTGCAAGCGGGGGGGACAATGAGCAGTTCTTC. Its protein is CAISASGGDNEQFF.

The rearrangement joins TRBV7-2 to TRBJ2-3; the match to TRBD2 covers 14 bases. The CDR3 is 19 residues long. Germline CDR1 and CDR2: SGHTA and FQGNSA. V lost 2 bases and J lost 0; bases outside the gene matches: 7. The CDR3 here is CASSLRGTSGGRSTDTQYF. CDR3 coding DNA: TGTGCCAGCAGCTTACGGGGGACTAGCGGGGGACGTAGCACAGATACGCAGTATTTT.

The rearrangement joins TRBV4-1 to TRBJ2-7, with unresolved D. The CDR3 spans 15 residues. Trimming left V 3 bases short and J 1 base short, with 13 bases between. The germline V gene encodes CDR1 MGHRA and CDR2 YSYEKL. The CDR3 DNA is TGCGCCAGCAGCCAGTTCCATGACGGGTCCTACGAGCAGTACGTC. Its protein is CASSQFHDGSYEQYV.

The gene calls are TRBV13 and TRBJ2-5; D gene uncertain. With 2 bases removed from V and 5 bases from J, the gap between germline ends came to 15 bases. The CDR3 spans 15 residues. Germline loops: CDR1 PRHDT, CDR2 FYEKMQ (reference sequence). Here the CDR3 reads CASSLRSGSGETQYF. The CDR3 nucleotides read TGTGCCAGCAGCTTACGGTCAGGATCTGGTGAGACCCAGTACTTC. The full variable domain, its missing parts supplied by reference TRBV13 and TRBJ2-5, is AAGVIQSPRHLIKEKRETATLKCYPIPRHDTVYWYQQGPGQDPQFLISFYEKMQSDKGSIPDRFSAQQFSDYHSELNMSSLELGDSALYFCASSLRSGSGETQYFGPGTRLLVL.

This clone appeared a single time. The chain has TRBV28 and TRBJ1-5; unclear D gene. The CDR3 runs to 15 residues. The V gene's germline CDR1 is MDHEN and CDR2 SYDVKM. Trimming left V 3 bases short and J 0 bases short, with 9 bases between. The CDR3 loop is CASSFYSYSNQPQHF. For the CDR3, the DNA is TGTGCCAGCAGTTTCTACAGCTATAGCAATCAGCCCCAGCATTTT. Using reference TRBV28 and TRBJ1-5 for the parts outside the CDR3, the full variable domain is DVKVTQSSRYLVKRTGEKVFLECVQDMDHENMFWYRQDPGLGLRLIYFSYDVKMKEKGDIPEGYSVSREKKERFSLILESASTNQTSMYLCASSFYSYSNQPQHFGDGTRLSIL.

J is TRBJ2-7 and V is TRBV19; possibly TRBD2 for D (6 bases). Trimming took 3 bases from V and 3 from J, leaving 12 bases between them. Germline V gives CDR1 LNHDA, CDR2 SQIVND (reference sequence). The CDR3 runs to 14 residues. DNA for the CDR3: TGTGCCAGTAGTATTGGTCAGGGAGGCTACGAGCAGTACTTC. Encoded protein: CASSIGQGGYEQYF.

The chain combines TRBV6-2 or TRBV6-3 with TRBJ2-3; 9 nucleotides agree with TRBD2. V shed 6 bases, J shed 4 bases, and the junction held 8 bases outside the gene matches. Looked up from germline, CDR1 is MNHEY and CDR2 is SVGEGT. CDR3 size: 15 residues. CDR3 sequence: CASSPDRLAADTQYF. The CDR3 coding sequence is TGTGCCAGCAGCCCTGACCGACTAGCGGCAGATACGCAGTATTTT.

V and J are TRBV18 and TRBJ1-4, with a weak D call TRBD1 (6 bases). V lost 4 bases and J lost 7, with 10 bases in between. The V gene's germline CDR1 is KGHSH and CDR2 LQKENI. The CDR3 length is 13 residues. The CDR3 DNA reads TGTGCCAGCTCACAACAGGGTGGTGAAAAACTGTTTTTT. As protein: CASSQQGGEKLFF.

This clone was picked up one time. In nucleotides, the CDR3 is TGTGCCAGCAGCCCTACAGGGGGCGCTGGGGCCAACGTCCTGACTTTC. Amino acid sequence: CASSPTGGAGANVLTF. V is TRBV6-2 or TRBV6-3 and J is TRBJ2-6, with 9 bases matching TRBD1. CDR1 is MNHEY, CDR2 SVGEGT, per germline. J lost 2 bases, V lost 6 bases, and 5 bases had no gene match. CDR3 length: 16 residues.

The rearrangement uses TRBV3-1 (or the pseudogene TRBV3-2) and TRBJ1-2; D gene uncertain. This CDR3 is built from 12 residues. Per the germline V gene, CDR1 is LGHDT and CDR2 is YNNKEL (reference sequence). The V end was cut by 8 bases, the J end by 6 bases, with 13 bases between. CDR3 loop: CASGGGVDGYTF. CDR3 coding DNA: TGTGCCAGCGGCGGCGGGGTAGATGGCTACACCTTC.

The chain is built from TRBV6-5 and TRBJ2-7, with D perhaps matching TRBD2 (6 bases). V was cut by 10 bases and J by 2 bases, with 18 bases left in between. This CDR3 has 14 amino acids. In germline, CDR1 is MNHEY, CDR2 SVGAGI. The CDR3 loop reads CATLGTSWAYEQYV. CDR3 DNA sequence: TGTGCCACCCTCGGCACTAGCTGGGCCTACGAGCAGTACGTC.

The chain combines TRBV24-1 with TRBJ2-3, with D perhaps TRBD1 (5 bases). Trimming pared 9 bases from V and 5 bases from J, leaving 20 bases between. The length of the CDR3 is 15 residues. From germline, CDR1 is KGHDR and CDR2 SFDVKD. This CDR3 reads CATQGLGPLGDTQYF. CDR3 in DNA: TGTGCCACCCAGGGTCTGGGCCCGTTGGGAGATACGCAGTATTTT.

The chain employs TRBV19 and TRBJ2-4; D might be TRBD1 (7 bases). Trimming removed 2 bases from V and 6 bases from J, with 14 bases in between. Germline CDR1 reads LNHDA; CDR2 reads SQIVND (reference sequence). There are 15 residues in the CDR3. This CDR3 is CASSISGQRANIQYF. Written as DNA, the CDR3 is TGTGCCAGTAGTATATCGGGACAGCGGGCAAACATTCAGTACTTC.

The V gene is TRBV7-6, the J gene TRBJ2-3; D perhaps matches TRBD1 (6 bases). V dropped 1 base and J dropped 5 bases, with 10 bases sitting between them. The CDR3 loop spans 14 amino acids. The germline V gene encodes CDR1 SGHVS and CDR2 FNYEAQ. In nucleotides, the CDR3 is TGTGCCAGCAGCTTAGGGACAGACGGAGATACGCAGTATTTT. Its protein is CASSLGTDGDTQYF.

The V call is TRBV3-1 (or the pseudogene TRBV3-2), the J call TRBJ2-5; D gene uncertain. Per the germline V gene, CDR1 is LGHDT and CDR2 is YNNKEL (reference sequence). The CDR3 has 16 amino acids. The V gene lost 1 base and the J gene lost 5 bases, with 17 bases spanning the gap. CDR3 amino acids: CASSQGGLGSEETQYF. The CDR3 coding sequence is TGTGCCAGCAGCCAAGGTGGTCTTGGTTCGGAGGAGACCCAGTACTTC.

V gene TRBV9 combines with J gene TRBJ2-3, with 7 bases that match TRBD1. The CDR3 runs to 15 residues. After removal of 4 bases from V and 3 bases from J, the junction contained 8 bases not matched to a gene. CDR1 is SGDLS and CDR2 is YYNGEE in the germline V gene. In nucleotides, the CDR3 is TGTGCCAGCAGCCTTACAGGGGTCGGGACAGATACGCAGTATTTT. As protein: CASSLTGVGTDTQYF.

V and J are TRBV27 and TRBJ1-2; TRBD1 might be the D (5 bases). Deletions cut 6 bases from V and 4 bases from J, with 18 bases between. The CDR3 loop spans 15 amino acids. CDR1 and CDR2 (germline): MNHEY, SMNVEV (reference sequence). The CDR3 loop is CASRIIQGSLYGYTF. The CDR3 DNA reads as TGTGCCAGCAGAATTATTCAGGGCTCCCTCTATGGCTACACCTTC.

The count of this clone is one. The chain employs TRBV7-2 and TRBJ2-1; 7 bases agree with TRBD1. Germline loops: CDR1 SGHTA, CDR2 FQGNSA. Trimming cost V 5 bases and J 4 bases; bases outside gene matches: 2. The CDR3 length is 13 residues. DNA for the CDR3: TGTGCCAGCAGCCCGACAGGGTACAATGAGCAGTTCTTC. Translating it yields CASSPTGYNEQFF. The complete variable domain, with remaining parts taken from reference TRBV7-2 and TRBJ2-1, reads GAGVSQSPSNKVTEKGKDVELRCDPISGHTALYWYRQSLGQGLEFLIYFQGNSAPDKSGLPSDRFSAERTGGSVSTLTIQRTQQEDSAVYLCASSPTGYNEQFFGPGTRLTVL.

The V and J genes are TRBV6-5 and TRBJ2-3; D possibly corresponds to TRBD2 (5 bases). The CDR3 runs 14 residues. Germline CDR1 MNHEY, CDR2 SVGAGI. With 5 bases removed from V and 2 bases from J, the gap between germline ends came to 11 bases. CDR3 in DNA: TGTGCCAGCAGTACCGGGATACACACAGATACGCAGTATTTT. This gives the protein CASSTGIHTDTQYF.